The source of this T cell receptor beta chain is a study of prognosis after radiotherapy for stage I lung cancer. Study background: The study included more than twelve patients with newly diagnosed primary stage I lung tumors and several with oligometastatic NSCLC after surgical resection of the primary tumor. Radiotherapy took the form of SBRT (3 to 5 fractions) with a biologically effective dose of at least 100 Gy. Study conclusions and caveats: There were reportedly differences in TRBV and TRBJ gene usage between patients with and without metastases.

Collection of peripheral blood, in a volume of around 6.1 milliliters, was performed at each of two time points. The CDR3 runs 16 residues. Germline V gives CDR1 SGDLS, CDR2 YYNGEE. This clonotype has just one count. Its specificity is unknown. The junction shows a germline mismatch at one end, possibly a read error. The genomic DNA TCR beta CDR3 region underwent two rounds of multiplex PCR. Amplification during the initial PCR round employed primers specific to each TRBV and TRBJ gene. MiXCR, run by TCRdb on the multiplex PCR reads, gives a single entry per CDR3 protein. The table has about 19,000 distinct CDR3 sequences, roughly a quarter seen once; the top ten hold around a fifth.

The sequence derives from a donor aged 50 or older with non-small cell lung cancer. The chain is built from TRBV9 and TRBJ2-2; D ambiguous. The specimen was PBMCs, collected before or after stereotactic body radiation therapy (not recorded which). The CDR3 region is CANSVFPPPNTGELFF. CDR3 coding DNA: TGTGCCAACAGCGTATTTCCGCCACCGAACACCGGGGAGCTGTTTTTT.